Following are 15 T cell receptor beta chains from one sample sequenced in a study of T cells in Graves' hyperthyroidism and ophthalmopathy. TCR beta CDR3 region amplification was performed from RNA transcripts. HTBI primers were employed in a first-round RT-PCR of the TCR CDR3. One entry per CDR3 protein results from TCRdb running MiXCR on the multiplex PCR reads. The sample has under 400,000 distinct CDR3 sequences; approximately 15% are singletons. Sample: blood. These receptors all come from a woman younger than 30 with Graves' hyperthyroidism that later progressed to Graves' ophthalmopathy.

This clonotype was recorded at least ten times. The CDR3 spells CASSQPQYNSPLHF. CDR3 in DNA: TGTGCCAGCAGCCAGCCCCAGTATAATTCACCCCTCCACTTT. The chain recombines TRBV3-1 with TRBJ1-6; D is unresolved. Trimming removed 3 bases from V and 4 bases from J, with 7 bases in between. This CDR3 comprises 14 residues. The germline gives CDR1 LGHDT, CDR2 YNNKEL (reference sequence).

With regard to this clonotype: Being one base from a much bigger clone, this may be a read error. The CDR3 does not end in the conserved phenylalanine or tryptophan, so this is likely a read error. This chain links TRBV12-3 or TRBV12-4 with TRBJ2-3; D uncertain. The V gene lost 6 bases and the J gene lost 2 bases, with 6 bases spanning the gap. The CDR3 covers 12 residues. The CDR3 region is CASSPPTDTQYS. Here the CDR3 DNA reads TGTGCCAGCAGCCCCCCCACAGATACGCAGTATTCT.

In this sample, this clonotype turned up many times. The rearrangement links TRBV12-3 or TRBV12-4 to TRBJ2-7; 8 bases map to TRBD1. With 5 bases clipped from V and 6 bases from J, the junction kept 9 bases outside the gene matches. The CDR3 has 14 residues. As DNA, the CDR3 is TGTGCCAGCAGTATTGGACAGGGTTCGAGCGAGCAGTACTTC. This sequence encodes CASSIGQGSSEQYF.

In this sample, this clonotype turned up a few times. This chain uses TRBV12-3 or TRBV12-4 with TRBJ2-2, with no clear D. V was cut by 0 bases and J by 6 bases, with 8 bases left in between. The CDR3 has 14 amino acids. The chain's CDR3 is CASSLAGSSGELFF. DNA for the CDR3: TGTGCCAGCAGTTTAGCGGGTAGCTCCGGGGAGCTGTTTTTT.

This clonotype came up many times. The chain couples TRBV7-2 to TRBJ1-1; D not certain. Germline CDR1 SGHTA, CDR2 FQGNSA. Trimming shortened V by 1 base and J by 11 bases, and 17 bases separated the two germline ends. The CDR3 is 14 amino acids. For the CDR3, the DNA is TGTGCCAGCAGCTTAGTCGTTTCAGGTGTTAAGGCTTTCTTT. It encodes CASSLVVSGVKAFF.

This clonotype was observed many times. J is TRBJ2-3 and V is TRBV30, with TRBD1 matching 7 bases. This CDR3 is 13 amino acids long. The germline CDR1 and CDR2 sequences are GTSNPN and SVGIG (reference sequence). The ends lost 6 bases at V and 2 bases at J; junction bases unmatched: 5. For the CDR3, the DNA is TGTGCCTGCGGGACAGAGTCCACAGATACGCAGTATTTT. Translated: CACGTESTDTQYF.

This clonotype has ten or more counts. This CDR3 is CASSQAGTGYNEQFF. The CDR3 bases are TGTGCCAGCAGCCAAGCCGGGACAGGGTACAATGAGCAGTTCTTC. V is TRBV14 and J is TRBJ2-1; 9 bases agree with TRBD1. The ends lost 1 base at V and 4 bases at J; junction bases unmatched: 2. This CDR3 has 15 amino acids. Germline CDR1 is SGHDN and CDR2 is FVKESK.

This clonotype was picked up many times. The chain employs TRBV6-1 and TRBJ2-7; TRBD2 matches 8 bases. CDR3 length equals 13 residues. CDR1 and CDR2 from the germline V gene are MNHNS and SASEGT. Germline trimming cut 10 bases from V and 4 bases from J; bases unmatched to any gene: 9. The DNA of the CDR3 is TGTGCCACAGCATCCCGGGGGGGATACGAGCAGTACTTC. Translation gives CATASRGGYEQYF.

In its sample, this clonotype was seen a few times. DNA for the CDR3: TGTGCCAGCAGCTTAACAGCGGGAGTGTCCAAAAACATTCAGTACTTC. Amino acids: CASSLTAGVSKNIQYF. The V gene is TRBV7-3, the J gene TRBJ2-4, with 8 bases that match TRBD2. Germline lookup yields CDR1 SGHTA and CDR2 FQGTGA. V gave up 0 bases and J gave up 2 bases; unmatched junction bases: 3. The CDR3 sequence is 16 residues long.

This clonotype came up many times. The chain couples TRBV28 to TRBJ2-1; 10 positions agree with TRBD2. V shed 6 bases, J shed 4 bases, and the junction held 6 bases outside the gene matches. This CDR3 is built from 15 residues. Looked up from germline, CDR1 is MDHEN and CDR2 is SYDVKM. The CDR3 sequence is CASSPGTSVYNEQFF. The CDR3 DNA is TGTGCCAGCAGCCCCGGGACTAGCGTTTACAATGAGCAGTTCTTC.

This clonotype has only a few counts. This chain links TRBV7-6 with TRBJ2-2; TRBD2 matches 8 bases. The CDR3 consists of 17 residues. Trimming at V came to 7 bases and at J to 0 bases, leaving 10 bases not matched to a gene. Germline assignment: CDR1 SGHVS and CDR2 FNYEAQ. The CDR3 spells CASTGSGGGANTGELFF. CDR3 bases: TGTGCCAGCACCGGGAGCGGGGGCGGCGCGAACACCGGGGAGCTGTTTTTT.

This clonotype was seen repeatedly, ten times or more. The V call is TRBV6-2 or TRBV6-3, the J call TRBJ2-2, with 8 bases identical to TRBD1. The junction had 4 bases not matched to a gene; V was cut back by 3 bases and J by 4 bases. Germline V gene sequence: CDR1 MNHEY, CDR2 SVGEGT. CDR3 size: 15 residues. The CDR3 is CASSYWTGRTGELFF. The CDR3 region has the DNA TGTGCCAGCAGTTATTGGACAGGGCGCACCGGGGAGCTGTTTTTT.

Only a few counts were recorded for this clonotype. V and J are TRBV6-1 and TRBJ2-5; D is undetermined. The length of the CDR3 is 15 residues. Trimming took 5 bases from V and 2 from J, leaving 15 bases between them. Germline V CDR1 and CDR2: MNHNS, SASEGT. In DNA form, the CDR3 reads TGTGCCAGCAGTCGTGACCGGGCAATTCAAGAGACCCAGTACTTC. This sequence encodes CASSRDRAIQETQYF.

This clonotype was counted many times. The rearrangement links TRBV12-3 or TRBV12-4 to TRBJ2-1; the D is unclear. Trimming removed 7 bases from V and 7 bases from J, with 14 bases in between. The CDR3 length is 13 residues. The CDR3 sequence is CASMLTIGNEQFF. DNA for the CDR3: TGTGCCAGCATGCTCACCATTGGGAATGAGCAGTTCTTC.

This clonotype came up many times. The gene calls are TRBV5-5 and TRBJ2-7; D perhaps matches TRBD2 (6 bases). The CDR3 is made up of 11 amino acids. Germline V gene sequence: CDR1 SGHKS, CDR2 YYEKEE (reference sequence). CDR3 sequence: CASGGRYEQYF. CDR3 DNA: TGTGCATCTGGGGGGAGGTACGAGCAGTACTTC. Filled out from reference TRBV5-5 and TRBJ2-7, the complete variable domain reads DAGVTQSPTHLIKTRGQQVTLRCSPISGHKSVSWYQQVLGQGPQFIFQYYEKEERGRGNFPDRFSARQFPNYSSELNVNALLLGDSALYLCASGGRYEQYFGPGTRLTVT.